The 15 T cell receptor beta chains listed next were all sequenced from one sample in a study of tumor and adjacent non-tumor tissue in lung cancer. A modified ARM-PCR protocol with three rounds of nested PCR amplified TCRbeta. TCRdb passed the multiplex PCR reads through MiXCR, listing each CDR3 protein once. The table lists some 78,000 distinct CDR3 sequences, around 86% of them singletons. RNA was extracted from bulk tissue without any cell sorting. The sequenced sample was lung tumor tissue. These TCRs come from a woman in her forties or fifties with non-small cell lung cancer.

As to this clonotype: The CDR3 does not close with the conserved phenylalanine or tryptophan, likely indicating a read error. Because the CDR3's place on the DNA is in doubt, the DNA is left out and the CDR3 is given as listed by TCRdb. The chain recombines TRBV11-2 with TRBJ2-1; the D segment call TRBD2 is taken from the table without a DNA check. The V gene's germline CDR1 is SGHAT and CDR2 FQNNGV. The CDR3 is 12 residues long, ends included. The CDR3 loop is CSSSSTRDEQSL.

Note on this clonotype: Germline and junction disagree at one end, which may indicate a read error. The J gene is TRBJ1-1, the V gene TRBV29-1, with D unclear. The CDR3 is 14 residues long. Per germline, CDR1 SQVTM and CDR2 ANQGSEA. DNA for the CDR3: TGCAGGGTAGATCACGGCCTTATGAACACTGAAGCTTTATTT. This gives the protein CRVDHGLMNTEALF. Together with reference TRBV29-1 and TRBJ1-1, the CDR3 gives the full variable domain: SAVISQKPSRDICQRGTSLTIQCQVDSQVTMMFWYRQQPGQSLTLIATANQGSEATYESGFVIDKFPISRPNLTFSTLTVSNMSPEDSSIYLCRVDHGLMNTEALFGQGTRLTVV.

V is TRBV4-1 and J is TRBJ1-5, with D possibly being TRBD1 (6 bases). The end of the DNA fits TRBJ2-3 better, so the J call may be wrong. Germline V gene data show CDR1 as MGHRA and CDR2 as YSYEKL. This CDR3 is built from 15 residues. The DNA of the CDR3 is TGCGCCAGCAACCAGTACCGGGACAATAATCAGCCCCAGTATTTT. Translating it yields CASNQYRDNNQPQYF.

The chain links TRBV4-1 to TRBJ2-3; D remains ambiguous. V was cut by 2 bases and J by 6 bases, with 12 bases left in between. The CDR3 covers 14 residues. From germline, CDR1 is MGHRA and CDR2 YSYEKL. CDR3: CASSQPPATDTQYF. The DNA of the CDR3 is TGCGCCAGCAGCCAACCCCCAGCGACGGATACGCAGTATTTT.

This clonotype was observed a handful of times. The germline gene is not matched at one end of the junction; a read error may be the cause. This rearrangement joins TRBV29-1 to TRBJ1-1, with D possibly TRBD1 on 5 matching bases. Per germline, CDR1 SQVTM and CDR2 ANQGSEA. The CDR3 length is 13 residues. The CDR3 DNA follows: TGCAGTGTTCGACAGCAGCTGAAGACTGAAGCTTTCTTT. Its protein product is CSVRQQLKTEAFF.

With regard to this clonotype: A junction end diverges from the germline sequence, so it may reflect a read error. V usage is TRBV28 and J usage is TRBJ2-1; tentatively, D is TRBD2 (6 bases). Germline loops: CDR1 MDHEN, CDR2 SYDVKM. CDR3 length equals 16 residues. This CDR3 is CTSSLCCGLTGNELFF. DNA of the CDR3: TGTACCAGCAGTTTATGCTGCGGACTAACAGGCAATGAGCTGTTCTTC.

About this clonotype: The junction does not match germline at one end; this may be a read error. The chain recombines TRBV20-1 with TRBJ2-7; D remains unclear. The length of the CDR3 is 14 residues. Germline loops: CDR1 DFQATT, CDR2 SNEGSKA (reference sequence). The CDR3 nucleotides are TGCAGTCCTAGAGATCAGAACTACGGGTACGAGCAGTACTTC. Its protein is CSPRDQNYGYEQYF.

This rearrangement joins TRBV6-2 or TRBV6-3 to TRBJ2-5; 7 nucleotides line up with TRBD1. The CDR3 consists of 13 residues. CDR1 MNHEY and CDR2 SVGEGT come from the germline V gene. V shed 6 bases and J 7 bases; nucleotides not matched to a gene: 8. The CDR3 sequence is CASRNRGLVTQYF. Here the CDR3 DNA reads TGTGCCAGCAGGAACAGGGGTCTGGTGACCCAGTACTTC.

Note on this clonotype: The DNA is left out, because the CDR3 cannot be placed on it with certainty; the CDR3 is given as TCRdb lists it. The chain recombines TRBV28 with TRBJ1-3; the table assigns TRBD1, which was not confirmed against the DNA. The CDR3 totals 14 residues, both ends included. Germline V gene sequence: CDR1 MDHEN, CDR2 SYDVKM. CDR3 loop: CAGSQVGGGNTIHF.

Concerning this clonotype: Germline and junction disagree at one end, which may indicate a read error. This chain joins TRBV12-3 or TRBV12-4 and TRBJ2-2; perhaps TRBD2 as D (5 bases). This CDR3 has 12 amino acids. In DNA form, the CDR3 reads TGTGCCAGCAGTTTTCTTAGCGTGGAGCTGTATTTT. This sequence encodes CASSFLSVELYF.

A remark on this clonotype: Compared with germline, one end of the junction differs, possibly owing to a read error. V is TRBV11-2 and J is TRBJ2-5; 7 bases map to TRBD1. The CDR3 is 12 residues long. The germline V gene has CDR1 SGHAT and CDR2 FQNNGV. CDR3 coding DNA: TGTGCGAGTAGCCTTACAGGGGAGACCCGGTACTTC. Translated, it gives CASSLTGETRYF.

This rearrangement joins TRBV20-1 to TRBJ2-3; 8 positions agree with TRBD2. Germline-derived CDR1 and CDR2 are DFQATT and SNEGSKA (reference sequence). The length of the CDR3 is 16 residues. The V gene end was trimmed by 1 base and the J gene end by 5 bases; junction bases not matched to a gene: 11. The CDR3 loop is CSARVPAGDMIDTQYF. The CDR3 coding sequence is TGCAGTGCTAGAGTACCAGCGGGAGATATGATAGATACGCAGTATTTT.

Comments on this clonotype: The junction departs from germline at one end; a sequencing error may be responsible. The CDR3 sequence: CSVRTDSGNTIYF. CDR3 DNA sequence: TGCAGTGTCCGGACTGACTCTGGAAACACTATATATTTT. The chain carries TRBV29-1 and TRBJ1-3; D is undetermined. Germline CDR1 is SQVTM and CDR2 is ANQGSEA. CDR3 length equals 13 residues.

In the case of this clonotype: Germline is not matched at one junction end, which may reflect a read error. The rearrangement uses TRBV20-1 and TRBJ2-1; D perhaps matches TRBD1 (6 bases). The CDR3 runs 14 residues. Germline V CDR1 and CDR2: DFQATT, SNEGSKA (reference sequence). The CDR3 sequence: CSARFLGRPGEQFF. CDR3 coding DNA: TGCAGTGCTAGGTTCCTGGGACGGCCAGGGGAGCAGTTTTTC.

This clonotype occurred many times. A much larger clonotype is one base distant, so this may be a read error. The conserved phenylalanine or tryptophan is not found at the CDR3 terminus, so this likely reflects a read error. The V and J genes are TRBV6-1 and TRBJ1-6; a weak D match, TRBD1 (6 bases). The germline V and J ends were trimmed by 2 bases and 9 bases, with 17 bases remaining between them. The CDR3 length is 16 residues. Germline-derived CDR1 and CDR2 are MNHNS and SASEGT. The CDR3 region has the DNA TGTGCCAGCAGTGAAACGGTGGGGGCAGGGAGTTCACCCCTCCACGTT. Translating gives CASSETVGAGSSPLHV.